This T cell receptor (beta chain) was recovered during a study of blood T cells in healthy people across ages (dated by TCRdb to about 2015). Study-level background: In model experiments, template switching captured about one uniquely barcoded TCR beta cDNA molecule for every two T cells. Age-related changes in TCR beta repertoire diversity were measured in the study by deep sequencing normalized with unique cDNA molecular identifiers. Using the same blood draw, the study looked at two additional independent replicas of 1 million unique cDNA reads for two donors, one aged 18 to 30 and the other aged 80 or older. Donors were grouped into four age groups: young (average roughly 16 years), middle-aged (around 39), aged (around 60) and long-lived (less than 85). Study-wide findings and limitations: There was a strong correlation between observed TCR beta diversity and the percentage of naive T cells measured by flow cytometry. The CMV infection status of donors was not known, potentially confounding age-related changes in expanded clonotypes. As age increased, observed TCR beta diversity per million T cells dropped in a roughly linear way, and a significant reduction was already evident by age around 41. Conclusive comparison of naive and antigen-experienced compartments was prevented by the profiling of bulk unsorted PBMCs. Compared with the aged group, the long-lived group had more naive CD4+ T cells, fewer expanded clones and increased TCR diversity, suggesting age selection. Estimates of total diversity based on one million sequenced T cells were considered lower bounds and underestimates.

The donors were 40 or so Caucasian individuals from Russia, aged roughly 6 to 95 years, who were systemically healthy. Roughly 9 milliliters of peripheral blood were drawn from each donor into EDTA-treated Vacutainer tubes. Ficoll-Paque density-gradient centrifugation was used to isolate PBMCs, with at least 7 million per sample. Total RNA was extracted from PBMCs with Trizol reagent, with at least 6 micrograms obtained per sample. The percentages of naive CD45RAhigh/CD27high T cells were determined by flow cytometry on a PBMC aliquot from every donor. Libraries were built with 5' RACE. TCRdb shows the sequencer as Illumina HiSeq 2500. A second PCR of roughly 6 to 11 cycles was performed with a sample-barcoded 5' primer and a J-beta primer mix. A unique molecular identifier was introduced onto each TCR beta cDNA molecule by a template-switch 5' adaptor carrying 12 random nucleotides. Each sample yielded at least 2.5 million CDR3-containing paired-end reads. All of the RNA was converted into first-strand cDNA using the Mint cDNA synthesis kit, with a TRBC-specific oligonucleotide serving as the primer. After uracil-DNA glycosylase treatment, a first 18-cycle PCR used universal primers M1SS and BC2_uni_R on all cDNA. Under the source paper's analysis protocol: Each sample was normalized by randomly selecting 1 million high-quality reads, each carrying a distinct molecular identifier. Reads with shared molecular identifiers were discarded instead of being binned into consensus sequences. MiTCR, set to a Q25 quality threshold and the strictest error-elimination algorithm, was used for CDR3 identification, clonotype clustering and error correction. A nonparametric unseen species model with Euler transformation was used to estimate lower-bound total TCR beta diversity. TCRdb reanalyzed the raw reads on its own, using fastp at Q25 for trimming and MiXCR for clone calling, and kept in-frame beta chains. Rows with one shared CDR3 protein collapse into an entry with the most common genes and DNA. What appears here as the V and J calls and clone size reflects TCRdb's work, not the paper's. For this sample there are just under 550,000 distinct CDR3 sequences; approximately 25% appear just once. Together, the top ten hold 8.7% of the sample.

This clonotype showed up just a few times. Its target antigen remains unknown. Base-call qualities are not available, and no considerably larger clone is one nucleotide away. The germline V gene sets CDR1 to SGHRS and CDR2 to YFSETQ. The CDR3 covers 15 residues, taking in both the cysteine and the phenylalanine. This entry keeps only the CDR3 DNA: 45 bases, framed from base 1. Trimming takes 0 bases from V and 4 bases from J, and the germline ends sit 13 bases apart. These data were also filed under a second study, of T cells of mothers and their children. According to the second study: Nine systemically healthy Caucasian individuals served as donors, namely three mothers together with their six children. cDNA synthesis used all of the extracted RNA, with roughly 1.5 ug of RNA in each 15 ul reaction. In the second PCR, sample barcodes and 2-4 random nucleotides were introduced via the M1S primer. Each mother yielded over 8.5 million TCR beta CDR3 reads and each child a few million reads. In both related and unrelated pairs, thymic selection shapes the output of TCR recombination in a similar way, with inherited differences having only a minor effect. Normalized repertoire overlap was always slightly but never significantly higher in related than unrelated mother-child pairs. No persistent microchimeric T cell clones were found, with a detection sensitivity of around 100 clones per million clonotypes. Deep NGS was used in the study to compare the TCR beta repertoires of mothers and children and to look for features that separate related mother-child pairs from unrelated individuals. The mean age was about 40 +/- 4 years for the mothers and 11 +/- 4 years for the children. After adapters were ligated using NEBNext reagents, the libraries underwent 100+100 nt paired-end sequencing on an Illumina HiSeq 2000. To prevent cross-contamination, the mother and child libraries were prepared a month apart and were sequenced in separate runs. For each donor, between about 450,000 and 2,300,000 distinct TCR beta clonotypes were identified. Naive TCR beta clonotypes were estimated from low-frequency clonotypes matched to each donor's FACS-determined naive share, without sorting.

This TCR was recovered from a boy younger than 18 in good health. The chain is assembled from TRBV5-1 and TRBJ2-5; the D segment could be TRBD2, given 5 matching bases. Sequencing input: blood. The DNA is as follows: TGCGCCAGCAGCTTGGGGGGAGTATTGAGAGAGACCCAGTACTTC. The resulting protein is CASSLGGVLRETQYF. The entire variable domain, with the stretches around the CDR3 drawn from the reference TRBV5-1 and TRBJ2-5 proteins, is KAGVTQTPRYLIKTRGQQVTLSCSPISGHRSVSWYQQTPGQGLQFLFEYFSETQRNKGNFPGRFSGRQFSNSRSEMNVSTLELGDSALYLCASSLGGVLRETQYFGPGTRLLVL.